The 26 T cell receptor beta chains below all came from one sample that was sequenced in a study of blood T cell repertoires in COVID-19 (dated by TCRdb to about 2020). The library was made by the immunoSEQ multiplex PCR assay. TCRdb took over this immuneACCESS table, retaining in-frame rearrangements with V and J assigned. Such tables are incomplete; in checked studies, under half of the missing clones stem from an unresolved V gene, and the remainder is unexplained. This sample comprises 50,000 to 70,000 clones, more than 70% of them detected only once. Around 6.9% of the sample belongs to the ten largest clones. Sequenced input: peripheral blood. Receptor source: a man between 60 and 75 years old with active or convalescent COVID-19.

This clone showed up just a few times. This chain's CDR3 is CAWSRGAHVNEQFF. The DNA of the CDR3 is TGTGCCTGGAGTCGGGGGGCGCATGTGAATGAGCAGTTCTTC. This chain connects TRBV30 to TRBJ2-1, with a possible D match to TRBD2 (7 bases). The V end was cut by 2 bases, the J end by 7 bases, with 15 bases between. Germline values: CDR1 GTSNPN, CDR2 SVGIG (reference sequence). The CDR3 extends over 14 amino acids.

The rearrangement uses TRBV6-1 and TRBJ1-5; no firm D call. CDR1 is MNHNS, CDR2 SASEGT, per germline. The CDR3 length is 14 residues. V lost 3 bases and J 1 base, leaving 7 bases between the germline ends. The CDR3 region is CASSEAVSNQPQHF. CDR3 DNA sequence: TGTGCCAGCAGTGAGGCAGTCAGCAATCAGCCCCAGCATTTT.

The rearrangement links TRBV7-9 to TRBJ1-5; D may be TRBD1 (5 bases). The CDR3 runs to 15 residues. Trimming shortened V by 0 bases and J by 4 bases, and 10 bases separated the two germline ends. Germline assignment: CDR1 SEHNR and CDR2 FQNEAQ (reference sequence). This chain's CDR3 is CASSLALGANQPQHF. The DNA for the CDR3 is TGTGCCAGCAGCTTAGCGTTAGGGGCTAATCAGCCCCAGCATTTT. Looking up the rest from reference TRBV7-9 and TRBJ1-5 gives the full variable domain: DTGVSQNPRHKITKRGQNVTFRCDPISEHNRLYWYRQTLGQGPEFLTYFQNEAQLEKSRLLSDRFSAERPKGSFSTLEIQRTEQGDSAMYLCASSLALGANQPQHFGDGTRLSIL.

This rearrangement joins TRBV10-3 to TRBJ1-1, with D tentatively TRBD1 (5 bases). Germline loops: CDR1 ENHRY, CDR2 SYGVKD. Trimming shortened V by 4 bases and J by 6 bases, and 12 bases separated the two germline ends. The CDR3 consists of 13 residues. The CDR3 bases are TGTGCCATCAGTGGCAGGGTAGTTTCTGAAGCTTTCTTT. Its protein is CAISGRVVSEAFF.

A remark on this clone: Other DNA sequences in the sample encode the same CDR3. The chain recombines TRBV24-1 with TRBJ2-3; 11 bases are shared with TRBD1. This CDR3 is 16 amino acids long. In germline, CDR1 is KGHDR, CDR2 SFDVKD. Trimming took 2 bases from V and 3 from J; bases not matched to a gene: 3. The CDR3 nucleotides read TGTGCCACCAGTGATTCAGGGACAGGGGGTACAGATACGCAGTATTTT. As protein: CATSDSGTGGTDTQYF.

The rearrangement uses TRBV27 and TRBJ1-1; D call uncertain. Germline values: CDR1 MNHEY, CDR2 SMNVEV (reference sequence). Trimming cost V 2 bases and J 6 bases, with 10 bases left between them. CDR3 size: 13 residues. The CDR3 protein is CASSLTAEAEAFF. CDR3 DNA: TGTGCCAGCAGTTTAACTGCGGAGGCTGAAGCTTTCTTT.

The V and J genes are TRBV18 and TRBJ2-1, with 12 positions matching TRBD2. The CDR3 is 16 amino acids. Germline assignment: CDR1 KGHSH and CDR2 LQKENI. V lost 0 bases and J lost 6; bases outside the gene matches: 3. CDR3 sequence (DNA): TGTGCCAGCTCACCACCTCTAGCGGGAGGGGGCAATGAGCAGTTCTTC. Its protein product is CASSPPLAGGGNEQFF.

This chain's CDR3 is CASSPGREGNQPQHF. CDR3 sequence (DNA): TGTGCCAGCTCACCAGGACGGGAGGGAAATCAGCCCCAGCATTTT. This chain links TRBV18 with TRBJ1-5; D not resolved. The CDR3 has 15 amino acids. Germline-derived CDR1 and CDR2 are KGHSH and LQKENI. Trimming removed 2 bases from V and 4 bases from J, with 12 bases in between.

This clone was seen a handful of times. In nucleotides, the CDR3 is TGTGCCAGCAGCTTAGTCGAAAGCGGACGATCGTACTTC. Its translation is CASSLVESGRSYF. The chain joins TRBV7-9 to TRBJ2-7; a possible D gene is TRBD2 (5 bases). CDR3 length: 13 residues. Germline-derived CDR1 and CDR2 are SEHNR and FQNEAQ (reference sequence). Trimming cost V 1 base and J 12 bases, with 16 bases left between them.

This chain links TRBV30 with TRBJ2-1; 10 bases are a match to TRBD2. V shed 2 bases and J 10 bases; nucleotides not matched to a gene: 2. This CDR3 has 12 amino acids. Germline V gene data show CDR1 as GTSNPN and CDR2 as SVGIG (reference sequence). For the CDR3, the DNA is TGTGCCTGGAGTCTAGCGGGAGTGGAGCAGTTCTTC. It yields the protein CAWSLAGVEQFF. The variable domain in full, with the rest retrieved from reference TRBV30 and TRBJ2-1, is SQTIHQWPATLVQPVGSPLSLECTVEGTSNPNLYWYRQAAGRGLQLLFYSVGIGQISSEVPQNLSASRPQDRQFILSSKKLLLSDSGFYLCAWSLAGVEQFFGPGTRLTVL.

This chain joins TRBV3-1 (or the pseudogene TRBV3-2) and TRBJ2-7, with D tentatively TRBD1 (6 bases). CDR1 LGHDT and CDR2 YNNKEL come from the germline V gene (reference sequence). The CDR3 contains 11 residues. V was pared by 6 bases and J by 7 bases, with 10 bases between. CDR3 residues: CASRGANEQYF. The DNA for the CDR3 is TGTGCCAGCAGGGGGGCGAATGAGCAGTACTTC.

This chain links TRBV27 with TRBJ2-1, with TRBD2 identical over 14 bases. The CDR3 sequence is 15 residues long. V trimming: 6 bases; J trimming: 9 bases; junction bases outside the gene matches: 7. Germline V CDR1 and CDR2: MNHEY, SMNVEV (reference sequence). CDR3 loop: CASSETSGRASEQFF. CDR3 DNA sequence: TGTGCCAGCAGCGAGACTAGCGGGAGGGCCAGTGAGCAGTTCTTC.

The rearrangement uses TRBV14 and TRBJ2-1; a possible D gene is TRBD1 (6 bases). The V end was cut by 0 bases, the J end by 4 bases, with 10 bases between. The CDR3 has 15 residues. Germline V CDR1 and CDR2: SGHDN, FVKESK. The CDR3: CASSQERGSYNEQFF. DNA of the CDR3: TGTGCCAGCAGCCAAGAGAGGGGGTCATACAATGAGCAGTTCTTC.

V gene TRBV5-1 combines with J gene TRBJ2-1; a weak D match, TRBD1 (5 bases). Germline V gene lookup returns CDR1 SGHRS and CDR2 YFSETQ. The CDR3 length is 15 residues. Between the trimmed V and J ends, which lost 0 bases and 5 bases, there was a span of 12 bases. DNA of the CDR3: TGCGCCAGCAGCTTGGTTATGGGGCCCGACAATGAGCAGTTCTTC. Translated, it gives CASSLVMGPDNEQFF. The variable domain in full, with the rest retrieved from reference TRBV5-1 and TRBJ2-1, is KAGVTQTPRYLIKTRGQQVTLSCSPISGHRSVSWYQQTPGQGLQFLFEYFSETQRNKGNFPGRFSGRQFSNSRSEMNVSTLELGDSALYLCASSLVMGPDNEQFFGPGTRLTVL.

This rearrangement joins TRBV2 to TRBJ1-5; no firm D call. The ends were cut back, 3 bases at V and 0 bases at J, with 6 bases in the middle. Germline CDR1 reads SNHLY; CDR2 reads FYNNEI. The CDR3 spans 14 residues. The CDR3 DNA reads TGTGCCAGCAGTGACAGGAATAGCAATCAGCCCCAGCATTTT. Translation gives CASSDRNSNQPQHF.

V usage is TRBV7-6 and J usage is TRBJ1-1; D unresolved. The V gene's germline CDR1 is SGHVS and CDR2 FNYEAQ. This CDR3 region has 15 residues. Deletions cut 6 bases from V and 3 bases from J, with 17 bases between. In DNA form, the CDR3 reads TGTGCCAGCAGGGTGAACCGGGGTCGGGACACTGAAGCTTTCTTT. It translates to CASRVNRGRDTEAFF.

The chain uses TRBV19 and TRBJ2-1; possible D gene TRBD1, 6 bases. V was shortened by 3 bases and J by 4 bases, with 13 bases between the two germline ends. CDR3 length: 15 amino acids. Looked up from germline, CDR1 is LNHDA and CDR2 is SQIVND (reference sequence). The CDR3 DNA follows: TGTGCCAGTAGTATCCAACAGGGCCTATACAATGAGCAGTTCTTC. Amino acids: CASSIQQGLYNEQFF.

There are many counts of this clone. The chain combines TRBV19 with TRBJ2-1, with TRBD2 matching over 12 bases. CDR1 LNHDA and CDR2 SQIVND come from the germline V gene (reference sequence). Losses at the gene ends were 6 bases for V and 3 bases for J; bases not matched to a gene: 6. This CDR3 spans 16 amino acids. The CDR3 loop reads CASRRLAGEIYNEQFF. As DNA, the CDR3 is TGTGCCAGTAGGAGACTAGCGGGAGAGATCTACAATGAGCAGTTCTTC.

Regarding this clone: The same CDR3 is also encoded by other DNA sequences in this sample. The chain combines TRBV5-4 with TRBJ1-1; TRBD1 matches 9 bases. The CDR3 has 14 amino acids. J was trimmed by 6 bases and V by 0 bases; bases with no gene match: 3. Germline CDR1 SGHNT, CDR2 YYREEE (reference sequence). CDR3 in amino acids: CASSLEQGASEAFF. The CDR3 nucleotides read TGTGCCAGCAGCTTGGAACAGGGGGCATCTGAAGCTTTCTTT.

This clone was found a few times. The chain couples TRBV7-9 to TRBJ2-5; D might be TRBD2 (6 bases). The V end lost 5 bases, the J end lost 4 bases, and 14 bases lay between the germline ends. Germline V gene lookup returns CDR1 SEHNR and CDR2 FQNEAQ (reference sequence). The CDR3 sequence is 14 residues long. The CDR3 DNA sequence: TGTGCCAGCAGCCCCTTAATGGGGGGAGAGACCCAGTACTTC. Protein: CASSPLMGGETQYF.

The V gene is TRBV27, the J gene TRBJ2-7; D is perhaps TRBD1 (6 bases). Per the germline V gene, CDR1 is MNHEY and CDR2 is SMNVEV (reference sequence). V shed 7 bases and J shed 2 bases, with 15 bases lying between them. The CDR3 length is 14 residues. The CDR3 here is CASTTTGPPYEQYF. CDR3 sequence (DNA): TGTGCCAGCACCACCACAGGGCCACCCTACGAGCAGTACTTC.

Here the CDR3 DNA reads TGTGCCAGCAGCTTAGGAGGGGGAGGCTACACCTTC. Residues: CASSLGGGGYTF. J is TRBJ1-2 and V is TRBV7-2; TRBD1 is a possible D gene (6 bases). This CDR3 spans 12 amino acids. Germline loops: CDR1 SGHTA, CDR2 FQGNSA. Trimming cost V 1 base and J 8 bases, with 8 bases left between them.

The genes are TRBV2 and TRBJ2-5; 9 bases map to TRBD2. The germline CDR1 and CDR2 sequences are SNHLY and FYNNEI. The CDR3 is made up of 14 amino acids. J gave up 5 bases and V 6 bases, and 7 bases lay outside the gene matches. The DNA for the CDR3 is TGTGCCAGCAGCGGCGGGAGGGCCCGGGAGACCCAGTACTTC. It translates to CASSGGRARETQYF.

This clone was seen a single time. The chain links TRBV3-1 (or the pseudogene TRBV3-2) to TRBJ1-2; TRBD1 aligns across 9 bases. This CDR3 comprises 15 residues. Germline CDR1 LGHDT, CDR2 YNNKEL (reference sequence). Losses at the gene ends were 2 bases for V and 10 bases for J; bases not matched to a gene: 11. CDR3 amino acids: CASSQSDRDREDYTF. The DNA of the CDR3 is TGTGCCAGCAGCCAATCGGACCGGGACAGGGAAGACTACACCTTC.

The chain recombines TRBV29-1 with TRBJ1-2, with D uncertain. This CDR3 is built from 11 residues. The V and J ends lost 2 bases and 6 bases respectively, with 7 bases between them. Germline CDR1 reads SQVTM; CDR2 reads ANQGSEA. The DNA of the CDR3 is TGCAGCGTTGAACGGAGCCATGGCTACACCTTC. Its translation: CSVERSHGYTF.

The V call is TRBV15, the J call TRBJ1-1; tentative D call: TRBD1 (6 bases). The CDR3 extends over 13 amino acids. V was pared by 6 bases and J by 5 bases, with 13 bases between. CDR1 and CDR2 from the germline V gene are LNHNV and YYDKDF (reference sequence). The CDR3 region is CATRNRVWTEAFF. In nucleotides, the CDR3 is TGTGCCACCAGGAACAGGGTCTGGACTGAAGCTTTCTTT.